Here is one T cell receptor beta chain with its context. The data were obtained in a study of blood T cell repertoires in COVID-19. Study-wide context: In each case, the material was cDNA or gDNA derived from T cells, B-cell-depleted T cells, or PBMCs.

Per the original data handling: Reference gene primer amplification yielded estimated nucleated cell counts. The repertoire was sequenced with immunoSEQ multiplex PCR; TCRdb's copy has only in-frame clones and lacks some. V, J and clone size reflect that table, while D and trimming were determined from the DNA. The sample lists about 250,000 clones, 70% to 90% seen once, with 6.3% in the top ten. Looked up from germline, CDR1 is SGHRS and CDR2 is YFSETQ. CDR3 size: 14 residues. V gave up 4 bases and J gave up 1 base, with 11 bases separating them. The source is a woman aged 30 to 39 with COVID-19, enrolled during active disease. The V gene is TRBV5-1, the J gene TRBJ1-1, with a possible D match to TRBD1 (6 bases). The sequenced material came from peripheral blood. The CDR3 bases are TGCGCCAGCAGCCCCCCGGGACAGAACACTGAAGCTTTCTTT. Residues: CASSPPGQNTEAFF.